The sequence of this T cell receptor (beta chain) was determined in a study of CD8 T cells in Susac syndrome. cDNA came from about 0.5 to 1 ug RNA primed by random hexamers. By means of immunoSEQ multiplex PCR, TCR beta CDR3 spanning 54 Vbeta and 13 Jbeta underwent amplification. TCRdb itself ran the immunoSEQ multiplex PCR reads through MiXCR, one entry per CDR3 protein. This table has roughly 120,000 distinct CDR3 sequences, roughly 94% appearing once. The clonotype was recovered from a human donor with multiple sclerosis. The sample comprised CD4+ T cells from PBMCs.

In DNA form, the CDR3 reads TGTGCCAGCAACTCCTGGGAGACAGATACGCAGTATTTT. This translates into CASNSWETDTQYF. The chain carries TRBV27 and TRBJ2-3; D is possibly TRBD2 (5 bases). Per the germline V gene, CDR1 is MNHEY and CDR2 is SMNVEV (reference sequence). CDR3 length equals 13 residues. V lost 7 bases to trimming and J lost 3 bases, with 11 bases between them.